This TCR beta chain was observed in a study of cytomegalovirus exposure and HLA in healthy donors (TCRdb year 2017). In the study overall: According to an earlier analysis of around 600 of the donors, some 180 million T cells yielded some 110 million unique TCR beta sequences and 276 Gb of sequence data. About 330 gigabases of sequencing data and 70 million to 100 million unique TCR sequences made up an early release that covered roughly 670 HLA-typed donors. The genetic ancestry cluster associated with self-reported Caucasian donors included roughly 84% of the 300 to 450 genotyped donors. The study aimed to test whether signatures of past pathogen exposure could be identified by cataloging public T cell receptors. Using immunosequencing, the study profiled T cell repertoires from 640 or so subjects and related those repertoires to cytomegalovirus serostatus. A separate validation cohort of over 95 different subjects was used in addition to the roughly 670-subject first cohort. High-throughput TCR immunosequencing, statistical association of individual TCRs with disease status, and machine learning were combined to predict cytomegalovirus infection status. A later analysis re-examined previously published TCR beta repertoires from roughly 650 donors and added high-resolution HLA genotyping to investigate patterns of TCR occurrence. In the later analysis, no new phenotypic data were used to find candidate immune exposures; instead, reliance was placed on TCR beta sequences and their occurrence across donors. An earlier analysis of around 540 of the donors applied high-throughput TCR beta sequencing to assess whether each TCR beta V gene segment acted as functional or pseudogenic. Donor age, sex, ethnicity and CMV serostatus were compiled together with the repertoire data. In a later genetic analysis, genome-wide SNP genotypes for about 55% of the roughly 700 donors were used, and that subset was treated as a discovery cohort. Every repertoire in the discovery cohort had been generated on one and the same sequencing platform. Both class I and class II loci were covered by HLA typing, at four-digit resolution. The number of typed donors differed by locus: roughly 629-640 for A, B, C, DRB1 and DQB1; approximately 530 for DQA1; approximately 600 for DPA1; and approximately 450 for DPB1. Five DR-DQ haplotypes were handled as single units for association and clustering because linkage in the cohort was strong. On average, about 200,000 unique TCR beta nucleotide sequences were sequenced per donor among roughly 430 genotyped donors of the cohort, with about 17% of those sequences being non-productive. Results the study describes overall, beyond this receptor: In vitro tests confirmed that a few of the cytomegalovirus-associated TCR beta chains recognize cytomegalovirus antigens. In a later analysis, TCR association rates were found to vary across HLA loci, with the most associated TCRs seen for DRB1 alleles and the fewest for HLA-C alleles. The only immune exposure information available for the cohort was CMV serostatus. Broadly in line with IMGT annotations, most TCR beta V segments showed up in productive rearrangements about 87% or about 30% of the time in an earlier analysis of about 500 of the donors. The study listed around 160 TCR beta chains as associated with cytomegalovirus. V-gene and J-gene trimming of TCR beta chains was associated with a missense DCLRE1C variant in a later genetic analysis, and the association was replicated in an independent cohort. A further reported finding was that TCR beta sequences accurately predicted the HLA-A and HLA-B alleles for most subjects in the first cohort. According to a later analysis, parvovirus B19, influenza, CMV and Epstein-Barr virus appeared linked to several top co-occurrence clusters. Sequencing depth was assumed to be roughly uniform across donors in the presence/absence analyses, though that assumption may not hold. Cytomegalovirus status was reported to be diagnosed by the classifier with high specificity and sensitivity in both the original and validation cohorts. A cluster of highly shared sequence variants was judged likely to be a technical artifact of the sequencing pipeline. Most CMV-associated TCR beta chains appeared to be HLA-restricted in a later analysis, and the HLA associations seemed to be driven largely by CMV exposure. The 87-base-pair reads could not distinguish some IMGT-functional V segments, including TRBV6-2 and TRBV6-3, so those segments were excluded. It was suggested by the authors that the approach could potentially be generalized to other disease states and immunological phenotypes. Because HLA typing was unavailable for some donors at each locus, only the typed subset was used in association tests. A later analysis associated 16,951 TCR beta sequences with specific HLA alleles at a false discovery rate of 0.05. In a later genetic analysis, fewer N-insertions in productive TCRs were reported among donors in an Asian-associated ancestry cluster than the roughly 700-donor mean. When HLA alleles, especially DR and DQ, strongly co-occurred, TCR associations were difficult to assign to individual alleles. Linkage disequilibrium might explain the correlated functional status among segregating V segments, but an unknown experimental factor could not be ruled out. Compared with equally common non-associated chains, HLA-associated TCR beta chains in a later analysis were more clonally expanded and had lower generation probabilities. In this cohort, only TCR beta chains were sequenced, and detectable features were limited by the absence of alpha or paired-chain data. Around 16 rarely observed V segments, including chromosome 9 orphons, were excluded from the earlier analysis of several hundred of the donors because counts were too low. Across donors, most TCR sequences were observed very rarely, whereas some public TCRs were present in many individuals.

Germline trimming amounts to 1 base on V and 5 bases on J, with 7 as the count of junction bases outside the gene matches. The CDR3, cysteine through phenylalanine, is 15 amino acids long. CDR3 DNA is the only sequence kept; it has 45 bases, read in frame from the first base. The germline V gene (reference sequence) gives CDR1 as PRHDT and CDR2 as FYEKMQ. The cohort comprised 550 to 700 healthy bone marrow donors. At the time of sampling, all cohort members were nominally healthy, though unrecorded immune exposures were likely present. The donor tested CMV seronegative, placing the donor among the 350 or so seronegative members of the cohort. A peripheral blood sample was provided by each donor, and peripheral blood mononuclear cells were used for TCR beta sequencing. The Qiagen DNeasy Blood Extraction Kit was used to extract genomic DNA from the blood cell samples. Library preparation used the immunoSEQ multiplex PCR assay. The multiplex PCR relied on a mix of 60 forward primers for TCR Vbeta segments and 13 reverse primers for TCR Jbeta segments. The CDR3 region of rearranged TCR beta genes was amplified from genomic DNA by a multiplex PCR assay. On the Illumina HiSeq System, the amplified TCR beta libraries were sequenced as 87-base-pair reads. The paper's processing steps were these. A later analysis tallied about 77 million unique TCR beta chains across the 666 repertoires, and around 10 million of those chains were shared by two or more donors. To remove PCR and sequencing errors, raw reads were error-corrected and collapsed into unique sequences using a nearest-neighbor algorithm that merged closely related sequences. To assign V, D and J gene segments, CDR3 sequences were aligned to IMGT reference sequences. For a sequence to be retained, a match of at least six nucleotides to both a V gene segment and a J gene segment was required. A rearrangement was called productive if the CDR3 had no stop codons and remained in frame with V and J, and every other rearrangement was called non-productive. CDR3 was defined according to IMGT convention as the region running from the second conserved V-encoded cysteine to the conserved J-encoded phenylalanine. Sequences without an unambiguous match to a single V gene segment were excluded from the earlier analysis of almost 600 of the donors. In an earlier analysis of several hundred of the donors, V segments were called functional above 56.7% productive rearrangements and were called segregating when the between-donor standard deviation exceeded 5%. A statistical classification framework was built to diagnose cytomegalovirus status from the catalog of TCR beta chain sequences. In a later analysis, V and J genes were assigned by comparing TCR nucleotide sequences against IMGT/GENE-DB human TR gene sequences. Using the TCRdist pipeline, a later analysis assigned CDR3 sequences along with most-parsimonious VDJ recombination scenarios. In a later analysis, each TCR beta chain was defined by its CDR3 amino acid sequence together with its V-gene family, and reads lacking a unique V-gene family were excluded. As a way to deal with suspected cross-contamination and a sequencing artifact, a later analysis dropped over 550 nucleotide sequences that were highly shared and had low generation probability. In a later analysis, a clonal expansion index was calculated for each public chain from normalized within-repertoire ranks of inferred template counts. Generation probabilities in a later analysis came from a VDJ recombination model fitted to out-of-frame rearrangements, and those results were checked against IGoR. A later analysis scored TCR-TCR, TCR-HLA and TCR-CMV co-occurrence with hypergeometric tests, applying a repertoire-size bias correction to TCR pairs. To estimate false discovery rates, a later analysis permuted the HLA or CMV assignments 20 times. In a later analysis, co-occurring TCRs were grouped using DBSCAN, and TCRdist sequence similarity was added for clustering within HLA-allele-positive subsets. Repertoires with fewer than 30,000 or more than 120,000 public chains were left out of co-occurrence clustering, as were four to six repertoires with anomalous nucleotide sharing. The immuneACCESS repertoire file appears here via TCRdb, limited to in-frame rearrangements. These files lack a portion of the clones; in checked studies, under half of the deficit traces to unresolved V genes, and the cause of the others is not known. V, J and clone size are those of that table, while D and trimming were read from the DNA. The sample has 70,000 to 100,000 clones on record, 80% of them singletons. The ten largest clones capture 2% to 2.5% of the sample.

This clone came up a few times. No antigen is known for it. Base qualities are not at hand, and no much larger clone is one base apart. The chain uses TRBV13 and TRBJ2-7; TRBD1 agrees with 8 junctional bases. The source material was PBMCs. The receptor was derived from a man between 18 and 35 years old in good health and CMV-seronegative. CDR3 sequence: CASSLVGQGANEQYF. In nucleotide form, the sequence is TGTGCCAGCAGCTTAGTAGGGCAGGGGGCAAACGAGCAGTACTTC.